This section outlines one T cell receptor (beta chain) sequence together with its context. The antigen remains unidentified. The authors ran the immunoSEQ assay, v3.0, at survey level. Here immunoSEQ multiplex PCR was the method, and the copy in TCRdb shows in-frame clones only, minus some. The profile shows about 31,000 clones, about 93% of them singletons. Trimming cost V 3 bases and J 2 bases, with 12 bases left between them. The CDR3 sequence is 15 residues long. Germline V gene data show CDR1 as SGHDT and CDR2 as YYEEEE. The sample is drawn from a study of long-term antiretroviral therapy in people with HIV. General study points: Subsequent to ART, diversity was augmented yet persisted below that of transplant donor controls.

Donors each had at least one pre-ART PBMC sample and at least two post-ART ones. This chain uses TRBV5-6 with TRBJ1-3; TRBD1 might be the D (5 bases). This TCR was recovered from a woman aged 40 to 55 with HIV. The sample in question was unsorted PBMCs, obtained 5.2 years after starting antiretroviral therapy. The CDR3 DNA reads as TGTGCCAGCAGCTCATACGGGACCACTGGAAACACCATATATTTT. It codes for CASSSYGTTGNTIYF.